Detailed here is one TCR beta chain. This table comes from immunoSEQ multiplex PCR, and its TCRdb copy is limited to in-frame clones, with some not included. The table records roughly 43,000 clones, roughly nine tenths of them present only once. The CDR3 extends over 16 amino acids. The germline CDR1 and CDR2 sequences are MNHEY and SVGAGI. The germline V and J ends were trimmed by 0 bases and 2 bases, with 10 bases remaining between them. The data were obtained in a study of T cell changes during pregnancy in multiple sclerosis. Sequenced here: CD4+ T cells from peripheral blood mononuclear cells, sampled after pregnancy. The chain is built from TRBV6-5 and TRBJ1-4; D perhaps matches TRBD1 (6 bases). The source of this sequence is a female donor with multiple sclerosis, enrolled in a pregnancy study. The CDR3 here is CASSYSGGGTNEKLFF. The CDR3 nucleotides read TGTGCCAGCAGTTACTCAGGGGGGGGCACTAATGAAAAACTGTTTTTT.